In this sample, the clone carrying this T cell receptor (beta chain) turned up a few times. This sample is drawn from a study of shared clonotypes between healthy human individuals. A deep-level run was used for the assay. DNA input for the unsorted PBMC replicate PCRs was roughly 290 ng, some 31,000 T cell genomes. Data came from immunoSEQ multiplex PCR; TCRdb stores just in-frame clones and leaves some out. The sample has around 500,000 clones; approximately 84% are singletons. The donors were adults (healthy and HIV-negative) with no recent acute infections or vaccinations. Genomic DNA for unsorted samples was obtained from around 97 million PBMCs. J gave up 6 bases and V 6 bases, and 15 bases lay outside the gene matches. CDR1 is SQVTM, CDR2 ANQGSEA, per germline. This CDR3 comprises 16 residues.

Sequenced input: PBMCs. The source is a woman aged 40-49 years in good health. Some clones in this sample may be carry-over from other donors' samples. V usage is TRBV29-1 and J usage is TRBJ2-1; 9 bases match TRBD1. This chain's CDR3 is CSVDNRGRTAINEQFF. The CDR3, as DNA: TGCAGCGTAGATAACAGGGGGCGAACAGCGATCAATGAGCAGTTCTTC.